The rows below give T cell receptor beta chains drawn from one sample of a study of T cell repertoires in cytomegalovirus infection. TCRdb used MiXCR to reprocess the reads, holding one entry per CDR3 protein. The repertoire holds fewer than 200,000 distinct CDR3 sequences, with more than 9% as singletons. The material sequenced was PBMCs. These receptors all stem from a human donor in good health (CMV status not recorded). Some clones in this sample may be carry-over from other donors' samples. CDR3s include the opening cysteine and the closing phenylalanine or tryptophan. The D gene is left open where the match is weak. A clone size is listed for some rows: how often the clone was seen (once, few, many), or a class if it is expanded.

v_gene: TRBV11-2
j_gene: TRBJ2-4
abundance: NA
d_gene: TRBD1
CDR3nt: TGTGCCAGCAGCAAAGACAGGGGGCTAGCCAAAAACATTCAGTACTTC
CDR3aa: CASSKDRGLAKNIQYF

v_gene: TRBV24-1
j_gene: TRBJ2-1
abundance: few
d_gene: TRBD2
CDR3nt: TGTGCCACCAGTGACCCTCTAGCGGGAGGTTACAATGAGCAGTTCTTC
CDR3aa: CATSDPLAGGYNEQFF

v_gene: TRBV7-8
j_gene: TRBJ1-5
abundance: many
d_gene: NA
CDR3nt: TGTGCCAGCAGCCCCGGGAGCTCGGGTCAGCCCCAGCATTTT
CDR3aa: CASSPGSSGQPQHF

v_gene: TRBV10-3
j_gene: TRBJ2-1
abundance: many
d_gene: NA
CDR3nt: TGTGCCATCAGTGTCGATAATGAGCAGTTCTTC
CDR3aa: CAISVDNEQFF

v_gene: TRBV15
j_gene: TRBJ1-5
abundance: NA
d_gene: NA
CDR3nt: TGTGCCACCAGCAGAGATAGGGAGGGCAATCAGCCCCAGCATTTT
CDR3aa: CATSRDREGNQPQHF

v_gene: TRBV7-3
j_gene: TRBJ2-1
abundance: many
d_gene: TRBD1
CDR3nt: TGTGCCAGCAGCTTACTCGGACAGGGGGGAGGGAATGAGCAGTTCTTC
CDR3aa: CASSLLGQGGGNEQFF

v_gene: TRBV7-2
j_gene: TRBJ1-1
abundance: medium-sized
d_gene: NA
CDR3nt: TGTGCCAGCAGCGTAGACGTCTCCAGGATGAACACTGAAGCTTTCTTT
CDR3aa: CASSVDVSRMNTEAFF

v_gene: TRBV7-2
j_gene: TRBJ2-7
abundance: NA
d_gene: NA
CDR3nt: TGTGCCAGCAGCTTATACCGGGGTTCCTCCTACGAGCAGTACTTC
CDR3aa: CASSLYRGSSYEQYF

v_gene: TRBV28
j_gene: TRBJ2-3
abundance: NA
d_gene: NA
CDR3nt: TGTGCCAGCAGTCCCCAGGGGGGGCGCGGAGATACGCAGTATTTT
CDR3aa: CASSPQGGRGDTQYF

v_gene: TRBV7-2
j_gene: TRBJ2-7
abundance: many
d_gene: NA
CDR3nt: TGTGCCAGCAGCTTAGGGGTGGGACCGTACTACGAGCAGTACTTC
CDR3aa: CASSLGVGPYYEQYF